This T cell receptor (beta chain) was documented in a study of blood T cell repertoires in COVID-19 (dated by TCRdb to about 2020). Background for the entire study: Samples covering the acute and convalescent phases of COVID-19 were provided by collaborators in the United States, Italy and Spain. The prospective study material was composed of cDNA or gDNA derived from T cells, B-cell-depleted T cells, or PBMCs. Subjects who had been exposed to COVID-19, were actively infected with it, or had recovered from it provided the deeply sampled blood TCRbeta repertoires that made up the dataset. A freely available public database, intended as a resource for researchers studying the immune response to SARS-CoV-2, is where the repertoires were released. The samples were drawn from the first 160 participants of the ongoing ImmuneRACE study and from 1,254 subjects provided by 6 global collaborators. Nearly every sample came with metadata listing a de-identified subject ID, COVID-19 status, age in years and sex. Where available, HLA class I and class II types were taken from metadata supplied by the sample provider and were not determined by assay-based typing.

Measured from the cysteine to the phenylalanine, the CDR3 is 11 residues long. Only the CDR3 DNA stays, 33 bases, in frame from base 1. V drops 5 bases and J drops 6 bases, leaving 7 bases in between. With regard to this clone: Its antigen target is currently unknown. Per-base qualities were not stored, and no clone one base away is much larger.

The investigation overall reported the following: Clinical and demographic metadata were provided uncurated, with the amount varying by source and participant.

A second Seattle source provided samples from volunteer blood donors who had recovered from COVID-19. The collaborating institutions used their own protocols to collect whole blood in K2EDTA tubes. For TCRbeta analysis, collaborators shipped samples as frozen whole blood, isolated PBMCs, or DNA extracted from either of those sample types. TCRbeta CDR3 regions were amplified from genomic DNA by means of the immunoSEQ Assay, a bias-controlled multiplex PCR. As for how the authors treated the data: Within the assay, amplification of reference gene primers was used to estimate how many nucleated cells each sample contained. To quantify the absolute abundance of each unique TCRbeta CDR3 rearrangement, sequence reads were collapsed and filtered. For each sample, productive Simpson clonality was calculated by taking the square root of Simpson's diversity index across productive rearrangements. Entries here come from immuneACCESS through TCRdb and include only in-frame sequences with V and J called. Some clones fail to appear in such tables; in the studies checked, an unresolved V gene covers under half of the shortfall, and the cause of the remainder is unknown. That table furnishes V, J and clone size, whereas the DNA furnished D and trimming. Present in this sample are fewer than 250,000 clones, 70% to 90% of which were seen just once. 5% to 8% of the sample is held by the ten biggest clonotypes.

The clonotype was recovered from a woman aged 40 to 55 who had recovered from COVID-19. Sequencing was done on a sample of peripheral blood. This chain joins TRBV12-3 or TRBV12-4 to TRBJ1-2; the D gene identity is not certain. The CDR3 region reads CASSTDNGYTF. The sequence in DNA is TGTGCCAGCAGTACCGACAATGGCTACACCTTC.